The rows below give T cell receptor beta chains drawn from one sample of a study of vaccination and CD4 T cells after COVID-19. No cognate antigen is known for these TCRs. Each CDR3 protein is one row after TCRdb ran MiXCR on the PCR reads. This table holds 25,000 or so distinct CDR3 sequences, approximately 64% found once. Source: CD4+ T cells from blood, cultured in vitro, taken after SARS-CoV-2 vaccination. All receptors derive from a human donor who received a COVID-19 vaccine. The CDR3 runs from the conserved cysteine through the conserved F or W. The D gene is left open where the match is weak. Clone size is stated in some rows and not others, as once, few, many or a class when expanded.

clone_size,j_call,d_call,v_call,cdr3_aa,cdr3_nt
NA,TRBJ1-5,NA,TRBV2,CASSGMRGDQPQHF,TGTGCCAGCAGTGGGATGAGGGGGGACCAGCCCCAGCATTTT
NA,TRBJ2-5,NA,TRBV20-1,CSARMGGVKTQYF,TGCAGTGCTAGAATGGGGGGAGTAAAGACCCAGTACTTC
few,TRBJ1-5,NA,TRBV10-3,CASSQQGLRGNQPQHF,TGTGCCAGCAGCCAACAGGGATTACGGGGGAATCAGCCCCAGCATTTT
NA,TRBJ1-5,NA,TRBV2,CASSDGNSNQPQHF,TGTGCCAGCAGTGACGGGAATAGCAATCAGCCCCAGCATTTT
NA,TRBJ2-7,NA,TRBV7-8,CASSLSAGRSEQYF,TGTGCCAGCAGCTTATCGGCAGGGAGGTCCGAGCAGTACTTC
NA,TRBJ1-1,TRBD1,TRBV10-3,CAISEPAGGRNTEAFF,TGTGCCATCAGTGAGCCGGCAGGGGGGAGGAACACTGAAGCTTTCTTT
few,TRBJ1-1,TRBD1,TRBV6-1,CASRGSTGGRRHTEAFF,TGTGCCAGCAGGGGATCGACAGGGGGGCGAAGGCACACTGAAGCTTTCTTT
NA,TRBJ2-3,TRBD2,TRBV7-9,CASSFGGMGTDTQYF,TGTGCCAGCAGCTTCGGGGGGATGGGCACAGATACGCAGTATTTT
NA,TRBJ2-3,NA,TRBV20-1,CSARLSGSTDTQYF,TGCAGTGCTAGACTCAGCGGGAGCACAGATACGCAGTATTTT
NA,TRBJ2-1,NA,TRBV1,CTSNGLAGALYCSYNEQFF,TGCACCAGCAATGGACTAGCGGGGGCCTTATATTGCTCCTACAATGAGCAGTTCTTC
NA,TRBJ1-2,NA,TRBV20-1,CSARGGVLMGRGYTF,TGCAGTGCTAGAGGCGGGGTTTTGATGGGCCGGGGCTACACCTTC
few,TRBJ2-5,NA,TRBV7-9,CASSQQRPGETQYF,TGTGCCAGCAGTCAGCAGAGGCCGGGGGAGACCCAGTACTTC
medium-sized,TRBJ1-3,NA,TRBV6-1,CATGGLGSGNTIYF,TGTGCCACGGGAGGGCTGGGCTCTGGAAACACCATATATTTT
few,TRBJ2-5,NA,TRBV6-1,CASRWTNQETQYF,TGTGCCAGCAGATGGACTAACCAAGAGACCCAGTACTTC
once,TRBJ1-1,NA,TRBV4-2,CASSHSGVGRNTEAFF,TGTGCCAGCAGCCATTCCGGGGTGGGGCGGAACACTGAAGCTTTCTTT